A selection of T cell receptor beta chains follows, all from one sample in a study of blood T cell repertoires in COVID-19. Assay used: immunoSEQ multiplex PCR; TCRdb lists only in-frame clones, some missing. The table lists about 120,000 clones, 75% to 90% of them singletons. Sequencing was carried out using peripheral blood. The receptors originated from a woman in her seventies with acute or convalescent COVID-19. CDR3s include the opening cysteine and the closing phenylalanine or tryptophan. The D gene is left open where the match is weak. The listing skips clone size in some rows; elsewhere it reads once, few, many or a size class.

D | J | size | V | CDR3 | DNA
TRBD2 | TRBJ2-5 | NA | TRBV3-1/TRBV3-2 | CASSPSGEETQYF | TGTGCCAGCAGCCCTAGCGGGGAAGAGACCCAGTACTTC
NA | TRBJ2-3 | NA | TRBV24-1 | CATSKSTGPGTDTQYF | TGTGCCACCAGTAAATCTACCGGCCCAGGGACAGATACGCAGTATTTT
NA | TRBJ1-1 | NA | TRBV4-1 | CASSPIGAKNTEAFF | TGCGCCAGCAGCCCGATAGGGGCAAAGAACACTGAAGCTTTCTTT
TRBD1 | TRBJ2-7 | NA | TRBV6-5 | CASRAAGTASYEQYF | TGTGCCAGCAGGGCGGCTGGGACAGCTTCCTACGAGCAGTACTTC
NA | TRBJ2-5 | NA | TRBV29-1 | CSVRRGGVLQETQYF | TGCAGCGTTCGACGAGGAGGGGTTCTCCAAGAGACCCAGTACTTC
NA | TRBJ1-1 | NA | TRBV21-1 | CASGGAFF | TGTGCCAGCGGAGGAGCTTTCTTT
NA | TRBJ1-5 | NA | TRBV20-1 | CSASRDTNQPQHF | TGCAGTGCTAGTCGGGACACCAATCAGCCCCAGCATTTT
NA | TRBJ1-2 | NA | TRBV28 | CASSSPGSSRYTF | TGTGCCAGCAGTTCGCCGGGGTCGAGTCGCTACACCTTC
NA | TRBJ1-4 | NA | TRBV18 | CASSVPEVEKLFF | TGTGCCAGCTCAGTACCCGAGGTTGAAAAACTGTTTTTT
NA | TRBJ2-7 | NA | TRBV7-9 | CASSFSGTPYEQYF | TGTGCCAGCAGCTTTTCAGGGACTCCCTACGAGCAGTACTTC
NA | TRBJ1-2 | NA | TRBV18 | CASSPAESGVGYTF | TGTGCCAGCTCACCAGCAGAATCGGGTGTAGGCTACACCTTC
TRBD1 | TRBJ1-2 | few | TRBV7-3 | CASSPGQGVYGYTF | TGTGCCAGCAGCCCCGGACAGGGGGTCTATGGCTACACCTTC
TRBD1 | TRBJ1-1 | NA | TRBV6-5 | CASSKGAYTEAFF | TGTGCCAGCAGTAAGGGGGCGTACACTGAAGCTTTCTTT
NA | TRBJ1-1 | NA | TRBV11-3 | CASSFGHLTTEAFF | TGTGCCAGCAGCTTTGGACACCTAACCACTGAAGCTTTCTTT
NA | TRBJ2-3 | NA | TRBV10-3 | CAMGGPTTQYF | TGTGCCATGGGGGGGCCTACTACGCAGTATTTT
NA | TRBJ1-5 | NA | TRBV10-3 | CAISESNYSNQPQHF | TGTGCCATCAGTGAGTCAAATTATAGCAATCAGCCCCAGCATTTT
NA | TRBJ2-1 | NA | TRBV6-5 | CASMQVLYNEQFF | TGTGCCAGCATGCAGGTGCTTTACAATGAGCAGTTCTTC
TRBD2 | TRBJ2-3 | NA | TRBV29-1 | CSVPTSGGTSTDTQYF | TGCAGCGTGCCGACTAGCGGGGGGACAAGCACAGATACGCAGTATTTT
TRBD1 | TRBJ1-2 | NA | TRBV25-1 | CASSSTTGTGAYGYTF | TGTGCCAGCAGTTCCACCACCGGGACAGGGGCTTATGGCTACACCTTC
NA | TRBJ1-1 | NA | TRBV5-1 | CASSRNREGVTEAFF | TGCGCCAGCAGCAGGAATCGGGAAGGCGTCACTGAAGCTTTCTTT
NA | TRBJ1-1 | NA | TRBV4-2 | CASSQDGRGNTEAFF | TGTGCCAGCAGCCAAGATGGCAGGGGAAACACTGAAGCTTTCTTT
NA | TRBJ2-7 | few | TRBV5-6 | CASSLPGSTYEQYF | TGTGCCAGCAGCTTGCCCGGGTCCACCTACGAGCAGTACTTC
TRBD2 | TRBJ2-3 | once | TRBV5-1 | CASSRTSGGQDTQYF | TGCGCCAGCAGCCGGACTAGCGGGGGGCAAGATACGCAGTATTTT
NA | TRBJ2-2 | NA | TRBV6-5 | CASARQNTGELFF | TGTGCCAGCGCGAGGCAGAACACCGGGGAGCTGTTTTTT
TRBD2 | TRBJ2-1 | few | TRBV5-1 | CASSPRGEGNEQFF | TGCGCCAGCAGCCCGCGGGGGGAAGGGAATGAGCAGTTCTTC
TRBD2 | TRBJ2-7 | NA | TRBV7-8 | CASSPGRRLHF | TGTGCCAGCAGCCCCGGGAGGAGGTTACACTTC
TRBD1 | TRBJ2-5 | NA | TRBV5-1 | CASSSGTGVAETQYF | TGCGCCAGCAGCTCCGGGACAGGGGTTGCGGAGACCCAGTACTTC
NA | TRBJ1-6 | NA | TRBV5-6 | CASSRTSYNSPLHF | TGTGCCAGCAGCCGGACATCATATAATTCACCCCTCCACTTT
NA | TRBJ2-7 | NA | TRBV25-1 | CASSVSSYEQYF | TGTGCCAGCAGTGTTAGTTCCTACGAGCAGTACTTC
TRBD1 | TRBJ1-5 | NA | TRBV10-3 | CAISEPGQGANQPQHF | TGTGCCATCAGTGAACCAGGACAGGGGGCAAATCAGCCCCAGCATTTT
NA | TRBJ1-5 | few | TRBV7-9 | CASSWGGDQPQHF | TGTGCCAGCAGCTGGGGGGGGGATCAGCCCCAGCATTTT
NA | TRBJ2-7 | once | TRBV19 | CASSLQSTSYEQYF | TGTGCCAGCTCCTTACAGAGTACCTCCTACGAGCAGTACTTC
NA | TRBJ2-3 | NA | TRBV12-3/TRBV12-4 | CASSPNTDTQYF | TGTGCCAGCAGTCCCAACACAGATACGCAGTATTTT
NA | TRBJ1-2 | once | TRBV7-9 | CASSYQGGTPYGYTF | TGTGCCAGCAGCTACCAAGGGGGAACCCCCTATGGCTACACCTTC
TRBD1 | TRBJ1-6 | once | TRBV25-1 | CASNRQGDSPLHF | TGTGCCAGCAATCGACAGGGAGACTCACCCCTCCACTTT
TRBD1 | TRBJ2-7 | few | TRBV25-1 | CASSESEDRARGEQYF | TGTGCCAGCAGTGAATCAGAGGACAGGGCTCGCGGCGAGCAGTACTTC
NA | TRBJ1-1 | once | TRBV2 | CASSAWAALGSTEAFF | TGTGCCAGCAGTGCATGGGCAGCCCTAGGGAGCACTGAAGCTTTCTTT
NA | TRBJ1-1 | NA | TRBV12-5 | CASGLVLSEAFF | TGTGCTAGTGGTTTGGTACTTAGTGAAGCTTTCTTT
TRBD1 | TRBJ2-2 | NA | TRBV24-1 | CATSGWQGDTGELFF | TGTGCCACCAGTGGTTGGCAGGGGGACACCGGGGAGCTGTTTTTT
NA | TRBJ1-2 | NA | TRBV30 | CAWQRAGGGYTF | TGTGCCTGGCAAAGGGCGGGGGGGGGCTACACCTTC
NA | TRBJ2-2 | NA | TRBV11-2 | CASSARGDGELFF | TGTGCCAGCAGCGCCCGGGGAGACGGGGAGCTGTTTTTT
NA | TRBJ1-1 | NA | TRBV28 | CASSPGVTEAFF | TGTGCCAGCAGCCCCGGGGTGACTGAAGCTTTCTTT
NA | TRBJ1-2 | NA | TRBV6-5 | CASSYRSGGYTF | TGTGCCAGCAGTTACCGGTCCGGGGGCTACACCTTC
NA | TRBJ1-2 | NA | TRBV10-3 | CAISESVEQGYGYTF | TGTGCCATCAGTGAGTCGGTAGAACAGGGCTATGGCTACACCTTC
NA | TRBJ1-6 | NA | TRBV2 | CASSNRAYNSPLHF | TGTGCCAGCAGTAACAGGGCCTATAATTCACCCCTCCACTTT
TRBD2 | TRBJ2-1 | NA | TRBV5-1 | CASSPRTSGGPNEQFF | TGCGCCAGCAGTCCACGGACTAGCGGGGGCCCCAATGAGCAGTTCTTC
TRBD1 | TRBJ1-4 | NA | TRBV7-2 | CASSLPDRVREKLFF | TGTGCCAGCAGCTTACCGGACAGGGTGCGCGAAAAACTGTTTTTT
NA | TRBJ1-6 | NA | TRBV7-9 | CASSRRAAPGNSPLHF | TGTGCCAGCAGCCGGAGGGCGGCACCGGGCAATTCACCCCTCCACTTT
TRBD2 | TRBJ2-3 | NA | TRBV4-2 | CASRRGLAGGTDTQYF | TGTGCCAGCAGACGCGGACTAGCGGGGGGTACAGATACGCAGTATTTT
NA | TRBJ1-1 | NA | TRBV19 | CASISYMNTEAFF | TGTGCCAGTATCTCTTACATGAACACTGAAGCTTTCTTT
NA | TRBJ1-2 | NA | TRBV27 | CASSLSTDNYGYTF | TGTGCCAGCAGTTTATCGACAGATAACTATGGCTACACCTTC
NA | TRBJ1-1 | NA | TRBV19 | CASSLRGVHTEAFF | TGTGCCAGTAGTCTCCGGGGGGTACACACTGAAGCTTTCTTT
NA | TRBJ2-5 | NA | TRBV7-7 | CASSLDSQETQYF | TGTGCCAGCAGCTTAGACAGCCAAGAGACCCAGTACTTC
NA | TRBJ2-2 | NA | TRBV9 | CASSPGTETTGELFF | TGTGCCAGCAGCCCGGGGACTGAAACCACCGGGGAGCTGTTTTTT